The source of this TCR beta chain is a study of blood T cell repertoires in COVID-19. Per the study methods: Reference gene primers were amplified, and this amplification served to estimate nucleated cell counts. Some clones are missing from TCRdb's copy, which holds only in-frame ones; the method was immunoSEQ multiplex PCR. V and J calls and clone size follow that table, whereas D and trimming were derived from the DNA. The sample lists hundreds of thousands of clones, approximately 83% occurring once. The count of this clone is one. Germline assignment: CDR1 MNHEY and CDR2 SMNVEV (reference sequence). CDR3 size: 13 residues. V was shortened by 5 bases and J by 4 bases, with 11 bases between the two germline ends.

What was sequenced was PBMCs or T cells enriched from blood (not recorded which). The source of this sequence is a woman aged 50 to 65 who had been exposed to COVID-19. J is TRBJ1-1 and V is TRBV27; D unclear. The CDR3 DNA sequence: TGTGCCAGCAGTGGGCTCCGGGGCACTGAAGCTTTCTTT. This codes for CASSGLRGTEAFF.